The T cell receptor (beta chain) described here comes from a study of OX40 agonist ivuxolimab in advanced cancers. In the study overall: From about 23 to 85 years was the age range, with a mean of about 56 years, and nearly 85% were male.

From germline, CDR1 is SGHRS and CDR2 YFSETQ. This CDR3 has 16 amino acids. V trimming: 3 bases; J trimming: 2 bases; junction bases outside the gene matches: 8. Only in-frame clones appear in the TCRdb table, and some are missing; sequencing was by immunoSEQ multiplex PCR. This table holds 85,000 to 100,000 clones, about 90% found once. Sample: CD4+ or CD8+ T cells sorted from blood, taken in a trial of the OX40 agonist ivuxolimab. The TCR originated in an adult with an advanced solid tumor such as melanoma, head and neck, liver or kidney cancer. This rearrangement joins TRBV5-1 to TRBJ2-3; 8 nucleotides align to TRBD2. The CDR3 DNA is TGCGCCAGCAGCTGGCGTGAAGCGGGAGCCACAGATACGCAGTATTTT. This codes for CASSWREAGATDTQYF.